This T cell receptor beta chain was recovered during a study of CD8 T cells in Susac syndrome. Random-hexamer reverse transcription was applied to about 0.45 to 1 ug RNA. An immunoSEQ multiplex PCR generated amplified TCR beta CDR3 products spanning 54 Vbeta and 13 Jbeta. TCRdb reprocessed the immunoSEQ multiplex PCR reads via MiXCR and lists one record per CDR3 protein. The table lists a few hundred thousand distinct CDR3 sequences, 80% to 90% of them singletons. Findings and caveats of the study: The number of individuals included in the study's TCR sequencing and HLA analysis was acknowledged as relatively small.

This clonotype was observed a single time. Its antigen is unknown. This CDR3 has 16 amino acids. Germline CDR1 is SEHNR and CDR2 is FQNEAQ (reference sequence). V shed 7 bases, J shed 7 bases, and the junction held 12 bases outside the gene matches. Sequencing targeted TCR beta in T cells from blood (CD8+ and CD4+). This receptor was taken from a human donor with multiple sclerosis. The chain uses TRBV7-9 and TRBJ2-1; 11 nucleotides match TRBD2. The specimen was CD8+ T cells from PBMCs. CDR3 nucleotides: TGTGCCAGCAAGGGGACTAGCGGTCTACCTAGGAATGAGCAGTTCTTC. It yields the protein CASKGTSGLPRNEQFF. The full variable domain, with the rest looked up from reference TRBV7-9 and TRBJ2-1, is DTGVSQNPRHKITKRGQNVTFRCDPISEHNRLYWYRQTLGQGPEFLTYFQNEAQLEKSRLLSDRFSAERPKGSFSTLEIQRTEQGDSAMYLCASKGTSGLPRNEQFFGPGTRLTVL.